Shown below are 22 T cell receptor beta chains from a single sample sequenced in a study of post-analysis software for immune sequencing data. Study conclusions and caveats: TRBV segments more frequent in patients than in controls numbered roughly 5 and included TRBV5-6, TRBV5-1 and TRBV20-1.

No antigen is known for these receptors. Prepared TCR beta cDNA libraries contained unique molecular identifiers. TCRdb passed the PCR reads through MiXCR, listing each CDR3 protein once. The sample yields about 540,000 distinct CDR3 sequences, around 36% seen once. The sample comprised blood. The receptor source for this set is a girl aged 2-17 years with multiple sclerosis.

The CDR3 is CARSGGRGGDGYTF. For the CDR3, the DNA is TGTGCCAGAAGTGGGGGCCGGGGAGGAGATGGCTACACCTTC. This chain uses TRBV12-3 or TRBV12-4 with TRBJ1-2; D might be TRBD1 (6 bases). The V end was cut by 9 bases, the J end by 6 bases, with 20 bases between. The CDR3 consists of 14 residues.

This chain links TRBV29-1 with TRBJ1-4; 9 bases match TRBD1. CDR3 length: 13 residues. The V gene end was trimmed by 6 bases and the J gene end by 4 bases; junction bases not matched to a gene: 3. Germline CDR1 reads SQVTM; CDR2 reads ANQGSEA. The CDR3 DNA reads as TGCAGCGTCGAGACAGGGGGTAATGAAAAACTGTTTTTT. This codes for CSVETGGNEKLFF.

The genes are TRBV5-1 and TRBJ2-7; 12 nucleotides agree with TRBD1. The V gene's germline CDR1 is SGHRS and CDR2 YFSETQ. V lost 9 bases and J lost 1; bases outside the gene matches: 5. The CDR3 is 14 amino acids. The chain's CDR3 is CATGTGGGSYEQYF. The DNA for the CDR3 is TGCGCCACCGGGACAGGGGGCGGATCCTACGAGCAGTACTTC.

The chain carries TRBV12-3 or TRBV12-4 and TRBJ2-1; D gene unclear. V was clipped by 2 bases and J by 5 bases, with 4 bases between them. The CDR3 is 12 amino acids. CDR3 loop: CASSLINNEQFF. In DNA, the CDR3 is TGTGCCAGCAGTTTAATTAACAATGAGCAGTTCTTC.

The chain employs TRBV7-2 and TRBJ2-7; 11 bases agree with TRBD2. The CDR3 covers 16 residues. Germline V gene lookup returns CDR1 SGHTA and CDR2 FQGNSA. The V segment lost 5 bases and the J segment 6 bases; nucleotides outside the gene matches: 12. The chain's CDR3 is CASSPDLAGGRVEQYF. CDR3 DNA: TGTGCCAGCAGCCCAGACCTAGCGGGAGGTCGGGTCGAGCAGTACTTC.

The chain uses TRBV12-3 or TRBV12-4 and TRBJ1-5; D remains unclear. This CDR3 has 13 amino acids. V lost 3 bases and J lost 5, with 8 bases in between. In nucleotides, the CDR3 is TGTGCCAGCAGTTTCGCGGAGTATCAGCCCCAGCATTTT. The encoded protein is CASSFAEYQPQHF.

The CDR3 DNA sequence: TGTGCCAGCAGCTTAGCTTGGGGGCCGGAGACCCAGTACTTC. Translation: CASSLAWGPETQYF. This sequence joins TRBV7-2 and TRBJ2-5; maybe TRBD1 (6 bases). This CDR3 is 14 amino acids long. V lost 0 bases and J 5 bases, leaving 10 bases between the germline ends. Germline V gene data show CDR1 as SGHTA and CDR2 as FQGNSA.

DNA of the CDR3: TGTGCCAGCTCGACAGGGAACCCTGGAAACACCATATATTTT. Translation gives CASSTGNPGNTIYF. The J gene is TRBJ1-3, the V gene TRBV6-5, with 7 bases fitting TRBD1. The CDR3 has 14 residues. J was trimmed by 2 bases and V by 8 bases; bases with no gene match: 6. The germline CDR1 and CDR2 sequences are MNHEY and SVGAGI.

The CDR3 DNA follows: TGCGCCAGCAGAGAATCCGGGACAGGGTACGAGCAGTACTTC. It yields the protein CASRESGTGYEQYF. The chain recombines TRBV10-2 with TRBJ2-7, with 9 bases fitting TRBD1. This CDR3 spans 14 amino acids. The J segment lost 4 bases and the V segment lost 6 bases, leaving 7 bases of the junction unmatched. Germline CDR1 WSHSY, CDR2 SAAADI.

This clonotype was counted only a few times. The chain joins TRBV7-2 to TRBJ2-4, with D possibly TRBD1 on 6 matching bases. V shed 2 bases and J shed 7 bases, with 12 bases lying between them. The CDR3 consists of 14 residues. Germline assignment: CDR1 SGHTA and CDR2 FQGNSA. The chain's CDR3 is CASSLRTVGNIQYF. CDR3 DNA sequence: TGTGCCAGCAGCTTAAGGACAGTCGGGAACATTCAGTACTTC.

The rearrangement joins TRBV10-3 to TRBJ1-1; D gene unclear. V was shortened by 6 bases and J by 4 bases, with 15 bases between the two germline ends. Germline CDR1 and CDR2: ENHRY and SYGVKD. This CDR3 contains 14 residues. CDR3 region: CAIRGTNWGTEAFF. In DNA, the CDR3 is TGTGCCATCAGGGGAACAAACTGGGGCACTGAAGCTTTCTTT.

The V and J genes are TRBV20-1 and TRBJ2-7; the match to TRBD1 covers 9 bases. The last part of the DNA fits TRBJ2-5 better; the J call may be wrong. This CDR3 is built from 16 residues. CDR1 is DFQATT, CDR2 SNEGSKA, per germline (reference sequence). Here the CDR3 reads CSATRTGAMGEETQYF. The CDR3 nucleotides are TGCAGTGCTACCCGGACAGGGGCAATGGGAGAAGAGACCCAGTACTTC.

The rearrangement uses TRBV7-9 and TRBJ2-6; 12 nucleotides align to TRBD1. This CDR3 has 19 residues. The V gene's germline CDR1 is SEHNR and CDR2 FQNEAQ (reference sequence). V gave up 5 bases and J gave up 4 bases; unmatched junction bases: 12. This CDR3 reads CASSRSWGQGAQGANVLTF. In DNA, the CDR3 is TGTGCCAGCAGCAGGTCGTGGGGACAGGGGGCGCAAGGGGCCAACGTCCTGACTTTC.

In the case of this clonotype: A much larger clone differs by one base, so this may be a read error. The chain is built from TRBV7-6 and TRBJ2-1, with D possibly matching TRBD1 (6 bases). Germline V CDR1 and CDR2: SGHVS, FNYEAQ. The CDR3 has 14 residues. In nucleotides, the CDR3 is TGTGTCAGCAGCTTAGCGCTTGGTAGACAGGTGCAGTTCTTC. Its translation is CVSSLALGRQVQFF.

This clonotype has just one count. The chain carries TRBV25-1 and TRBJ1-5; D might be TRBD1 (5 bases). The V gene's germline CDR1 is MGHDK and CDR2 SYGVNS. V was clipped by 5 bases and J by 3 bases, with 11 bases between them. There are 14 residues in the CDR3. As DNA, the CDR3 is TGTGCCAGCAGTCACCGGGACCCCAATCAGCCCCAGCATTTT. Encoded protein: CASSHRDPNQPQHF.

This chain uses TRBV20-1 with TRBJ1-2; tentative D call: TRBD1 (5 bases). With 0 bases removed from V and 6 bases from J, the gap between germline ends came to 11 bases. From germline, CDR1 is DFQATT and CDR2 SNEGSKA (reference sequence). This CDR3 has 13 residues. CDR3 nucleotides: TGCAGTGCTAGAGAGGCCGGGGGAGATGGCTACACCTTC. Translated, it gives CSAREAGGDGYTF.

The rearrangement uses TRBV6-1 and TRBJ2-7, with 8 bases fitting TRBD1. The CDR3 totals 14 residues. The germline V gene encodes CDR1 MNHNS and CDR2 SASEGT. The J segment lost 5 bases and the V segment lost 6 bases, leaving 9 bases of the junction unmatched. CDR3 region: CASRVDRVWDEQYF. The DNA for the CDR3 is TGTGCCAGCAGAGTGGACAGGGTGTGGGACGAGCAGTACTTC.

This rearrangement joins TRBV29-1 to TRBJ2-1; the match to TRBD1 covers 8 bases. The CDR3 length is 13 residues. V dropped 4 bases and J dropped 4; count of bases not matched to a gene: 3. Per germline, CDR1 SQVTM and CDR2 ANQGSEA. The CDR3 sequence is CSVVGDRYNEQFF. Here the CDR3 DNA reads TGCAGCGTTGTTGGGGACAGGTACAATGAGCAGTTCTTC.

This chain connects TRBV15 to TRBJ1-1; D is perhaps TRBD1 (6 bases). The CDR3 has 13 amino acids. CDR1 is LNHNV and CDR2 is YYDKDF in the germline V gene (reference sequence). The V gene lost 4 bases and the J gene lost 6 bases, with 12 bases spanning the gap. For the CDR3, the DNA is TGTGCCACCAGCAACCTACAGGGTCCTGAAGCTTTCTTT. Encoded protein: CATSNLQGPEAFF.

This clonotype came up a few times. The chain has TRBV20-1 and TRBJ1-1, with TRBD1 as a possible D gene (5 bases). V was shortened by 8 bases and J by 5 bases, with 18 bases between the two germline ends. The V gene's germline CDR1 is DFQATT and CDR2 SNEGSKA (reference sequence). CDR3 size: 13 residues. CDR3: CSTPGLTGTEAFF. In DNA form, the CDR3 reads TGCAGTACTCCGGGGCTAACGGGGACTGAAGCTTTCTTT.

The V gene is TRBV27, the J gene TRBJ1-2; D not resolved. V was clipped by 5 bases and J by 4 bases, with 14 bases between them. The CDR3 loop spans 14 amino acids. Germline V gene data show CDR1 as MNHEY and CDR2 as SMNVEV (reference sequence). Written as DNA, the CDR3 is TGTGCCAGCAGTGTAGCTGGGGAGCCCTATGGCTACACCTTC. Translated: CASSVAGEPYGYTF.

The chain employs TRBV4-1 and TRBJ2-1; 12 bases fit TRBD2. CDR1 and CDR2 (germline): MGHRA, YSYEKL. Unmatched junction bases numbered 3, after V lost 0 bases and J lost 9 bases. The CDR3 extends over 15 amino acids. For the CDR3, the DNA is TGCGCCAGCAGCCAAGATCCACTAGCGGGGGGTGAGCAGTTCTTC. It is translated as CASSQDPLAGGEQFF.